The subject of this entry is one T cell receptor beta chain. Its antigen is still unknown. The donors, healthy Caucasians from Russia, were aged roughly 6 to 90. These data come from a study of blood T cells in healthy people across ages. A second PCR of roughly 7 to 11 cycles used a sample-barcoded 5' primer and a J-beta primer mix. MiXCR was run by TCRdb on the 5' RACE reads, yielding one entry per CDR3 protein. The sample yields 800,000 or so distinct CDR3 sequences, about 25% seen once. Study findings and constraints: PBMC samples, being unsorted, prevented any conclusive comparison of naive and antigen-experienced cells.

This CDR3 comprises 13 residues. Germline CDR1 is SGDLS and CDR2 is YYNGEE. Between the trimmed V and J ends, which lost 3 bases and 7 bases, there was a span of 13 bases. The same data also contributed to another study, on T cells of mothers and their children.

V is TRBV9 and J is TRBJ2-5; TRBD1 might be the D (5 bases). Specimen: blood. This receptor was identified in a boy between 10 and 17 years old in good health. CDR3 nucleotides: TGTGCCAGCAGCGACACAGGACACCGGACCCAGTACTTC. Its protein product is CASSDTGHRTQYF. The full variable domain, with the rest looked up from reference TRBV9 and TRBJ2-5, is DSGVTQTPKHLITATGQRVTLRCSPRSGDLSVYWYQQSLDQGLQFLIQYYNGEERAKGNILERFSAQQFPDLHSELNLSSLELGDSALYFCASSDTGHRTQYFGPGTRLLVL.